This T cell receptor beta chain came from a study of graft-versus-host responses after intestinal transplantation. Study-level points and caveats: Among circulating GvH clones, peak levels were associated with early post-transplant declines in HvG clones. In recipient marrow, GvH clones were found, and some appeared first in ileum or blood.

There are 13 residues in the CDR3. Germline V gene data show CDR1 as LNHDA and CDR2 as SQIVND (reference sequence). J gave up 0 bases and V 10 bases, and 3 bases lay outside the gene matches. Concerning this clone itself: The antigen remains unidentified.

TCRdb's copy holds only in-frame clones and misses some; the assay was immunoSEQ multiplex PCR. The top ten clones hold 1.3% of a sample with more than 60,000 clones, less than 95% of them seen once. The material sequenced was unstimulated CD8+ T cells sorted from spleen or lymph node cells, taken before intestinal transplant. The clonotype originates from a human donor who received an intestinal transplant. J is TRBJ1-1 and V is TRBV19; TRBD1 matches at 9 bases. The CDR3 sequence is CATRQGVNTEAFF. The CDR3 DNA is TGTGCCACCCGACAGGGGGTGAACACTGAAGCTTTCTTT.